This TCR beta chain was observed in a study of tumor-infiltrating lymphocytes in primary liver carcinoma. Germline DNA was also extracted, and blood RNA derived from unsorted whole blood. Points on this clonotype: This CDR3 fails to terminate in the conserved phenylalanine or tryptophan, so it likely reflects a read error.

Production of TCR beta cDNA used approximately 480 ng total RNA together with a constant-region primer. Employing slightly modified ARM-PCR, three nested multiplex PCR rounds were run, and these gave rise to the TCR beta libraries. Both of the initial two PCR rounds ran for about 9 cycles and employed TRBV1-TRBV30 forward primers alongside a C-beta reverse primer. From the multiplex PCR reads, TCRdb called clonotypes with MiXCR, one entry per CDR3 protein. Here the sample spans about 320,000 distinct CDR3 sequences, approximately 60% being singletons. CDR1 is MNHNY and CDR2 is SVGAGI in the germline V gene (reference sequence). V was trimmed by 6 bases and J by 6 bases, leaving 17 bases between them. The CDR3 extends over 15 amino acids.

The TCR sequence derives from a man aged 35 to 55 with primary liver carcinoma and hepatitis B virus infection. Sequencing was performed on peripheral blood. The gene calls are TRBV6-6 and TRBJ1-4; a possible D gene is TRBD1 (5 bases). CDR3 DNA sequence: TGTGCCAGCAGCCGCCCAGGGAGGCCGTATGAAAAACTGTTTTTA. This codes for CASSRPGRPYEKLFL.